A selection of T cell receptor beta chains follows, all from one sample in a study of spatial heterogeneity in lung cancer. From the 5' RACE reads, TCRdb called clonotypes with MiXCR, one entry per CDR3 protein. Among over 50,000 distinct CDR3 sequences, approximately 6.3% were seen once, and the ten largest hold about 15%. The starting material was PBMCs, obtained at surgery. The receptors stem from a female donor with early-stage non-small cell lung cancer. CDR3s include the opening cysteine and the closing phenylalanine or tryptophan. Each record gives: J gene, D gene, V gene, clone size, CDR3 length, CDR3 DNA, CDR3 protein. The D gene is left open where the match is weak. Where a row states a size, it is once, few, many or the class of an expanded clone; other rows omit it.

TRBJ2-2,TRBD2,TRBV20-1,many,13,TGCAGTGCCCCGGGAGGGGCTACCGGGGAGCTGTTTTTT,CSAPGGATGELFF
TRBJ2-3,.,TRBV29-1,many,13,TGCAGCGTTGAATACGGGAGCACAGATACGCAGTATTTT,CSVEYGSTDTQYF
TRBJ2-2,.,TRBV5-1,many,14,TGCGCCAGCAGCCCTCCGTCGGGGGCCGGGGAGCTGTTTTTT,CASSPPSGAGELFF
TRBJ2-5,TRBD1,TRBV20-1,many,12,TGCAGTCTACAGGGGTACCAAGAGACCCAGTACTTC,CSLQGYQETQYF
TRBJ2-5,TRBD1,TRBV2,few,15,TGTGCCAGCAGTACGGGACAGGCCCACCAAGAGACCCAGTACTTC,CASSTGQAHQETQYF
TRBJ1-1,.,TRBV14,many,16,TGTGCCAGCAGCCAATCATTTAGAGGGATGAGCACTGAAGCTTTCTTT,CASSQSFRGMSTEAFF
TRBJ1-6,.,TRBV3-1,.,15,TGTGCCAGCAGCCAGACAGGAGGGAATAATTCACCCCTCCACTTT,CASSQTGGNNSPLHF
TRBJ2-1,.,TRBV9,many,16,TGTGCCAGCAGCTACTACAGGGTCAGTTCCTACAATGAGCAGTTCTTC,CASSYYRVSSYNEQFF
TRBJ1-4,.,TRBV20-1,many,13,TGCAGTGCTAGGGGGCCGGGGGAAGAAAAACTGTTTTTT,CSARGPGEEKLFF
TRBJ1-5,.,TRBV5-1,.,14,TGTGCCAGCAGCTTGGGGGCAGACATTCAGCCCCAGCATTTT,CASSLGADIQPQHF
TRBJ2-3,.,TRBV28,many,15,TGTGCCAGCAGTTTATTCGGGGGTGGAGCAGATACGCAGTATTTT,CASSLFGGGADTQYF
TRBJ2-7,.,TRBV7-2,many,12,TGTGCCAGCAGCATTAGCGACTACGAGCAGTACTTC,CASSISDYEQYF
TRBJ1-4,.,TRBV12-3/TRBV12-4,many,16,TGTGCCAGCACCCGGGGTCCCGGATTGGCTAATGAAAAACTGTTTTTT,CASTRGPGLANEKLFF
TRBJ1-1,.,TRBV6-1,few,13,TGTGCCAGCACGAGGGGACGGGAAACTGAAGCTTTCTTT,CASTRGRETEAFF
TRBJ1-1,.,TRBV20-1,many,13,TGCAGTGCTAGTCGGGGGTTGAACACTGAAGCTTTCTTT,CSASRGLNTEAFF
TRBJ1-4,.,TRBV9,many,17,TGTGCCAGCAGCGGAGGCCCCGGTAAAAGCTATAATGAAAAACTGTTTTTT,CASSGGPGKSYNEKLFF
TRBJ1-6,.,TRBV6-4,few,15,TGTGCCAGCAGCCCAACAGGGAACCTTAATTCACCCCTCCACTTT,CASSPTGNLNSPLHF
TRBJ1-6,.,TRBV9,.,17,TGTGCCAGCAGCGGTCAACGGGCATCAAACTATAATTCACCCCTCCACTTT,CASSGQRASNYNSPLHF
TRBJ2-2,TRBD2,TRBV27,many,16,TGTGCCAGCAGTTTATCCCCTCTGGGGGGGATCGGGGAGCTGTTTTTT,CASSLSPLGGIGELFF
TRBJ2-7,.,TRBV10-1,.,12,TGCGCCAGCAGCGACAGTCCCTACGAGCAGTACTTC,CASSDSPYEQYF
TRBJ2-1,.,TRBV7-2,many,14,TGTGCCAGCAGCTTAGCGCTGGCTTACAATGAGCAGTTCTTC,CASSLALAYNEQFF
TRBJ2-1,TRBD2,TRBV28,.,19,TGTGCCAGCAAATTCCCGGGACTAGCGGGAGGGCGGGGACTGAATGAGCAGTTCTTC,CASKFPGLAGGRGLNEQFF
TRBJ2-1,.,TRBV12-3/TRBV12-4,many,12,TGTGCCAGCAGTTTAGTGGGGGCGGCCCAGTTCTTC,CASSLVGAAQFF
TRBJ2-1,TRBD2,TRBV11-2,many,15,TGTGCCAGCAGCCTAGGGAATAGCGGGGGGCATGAGCAGTTCTTC,CASSLGNSGGHEQFF
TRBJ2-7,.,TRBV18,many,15,TGTGCCAGCTCCCACGGGAAGGGAAGCCTCTACGAGCAGTACTTC,CASSHGKGSLYEQYF
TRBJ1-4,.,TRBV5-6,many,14,TGTGCCAGCAGCGTACACGGGGCTGGTGAAAAACTGTTTTTT,CASSVHGAGEKLFF
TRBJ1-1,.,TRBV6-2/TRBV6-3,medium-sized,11,TGTGCCAGCAGCTTGGGCACTGAAGCTTTCTTT,CASSLGTEAFF
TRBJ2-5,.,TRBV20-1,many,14,TGCAGTGCTACCGGGCGGGAAGGGATCGAGACCCAGTACTTC,CSATGREGIETQYF
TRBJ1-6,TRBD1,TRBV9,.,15,TGTGCCAGCAGCGTAGCCGGGACAGGGAGTTCACCCCTCCACTTT,CASSVAGTGSSPLHF
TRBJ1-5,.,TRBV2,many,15,TGTGCCAGCAGTGAAGGGCAGGTTGGCAATCAGCCCCAGCATTTT,CASSEGQVGNQPQHF
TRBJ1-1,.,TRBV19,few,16,TGTGCCAGTAGTATCGGCCCGGGGACCGAGGGCCCTGAAGCTTTCTTT,CASSIGPGTEGPEAFF
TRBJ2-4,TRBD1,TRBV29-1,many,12,TGCAGCGTTGCCGGACAGGGCGACATTCAGTACTTC,CSVAGQGDIQYF
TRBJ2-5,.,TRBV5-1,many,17,TGCGCCAGCAGCTTGGCCAACCTGGGACCGATCCAAGAGACCCAGTACTTC,CASSLANLGPIQETQYF
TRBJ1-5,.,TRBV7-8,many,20,TGTGCCAGCAGCGCATACAGGGTACCCCTCCCGTCGTATAGCAATCAGCCCCAGCATTTT,CASSAYRVPLPSYSNQPQHF
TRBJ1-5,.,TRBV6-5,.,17,TGTGCCAGCAGTTATGGGGGACCACAGGGAAGCAATCAGCCCCAGCATTTT,CASSYGGPQGSNQPQHF
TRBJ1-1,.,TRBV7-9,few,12,TGTGCCAGCAGCTTAGAACAGATTAGCGCTTTCTTT,CASSLEQISAFF
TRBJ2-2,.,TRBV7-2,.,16,TGTGCCAGCCGCCCCCAACTTGGGACGAACACCGGGGAGCTGTTTTTT,CASRPQLGTNTGELFF
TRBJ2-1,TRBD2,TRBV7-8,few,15,TGTGCCAGCAGCCGGAGCGGGAGCTCCTACAATGAGCAGTTCTTC,CASSRSGSSYNEQFF
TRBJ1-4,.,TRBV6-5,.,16,TGTGCCAGCACCCTCGGCAGGAGTGCAACTAATGAAAAACTGTTTTTT,CASTLGRSATNEKLFF
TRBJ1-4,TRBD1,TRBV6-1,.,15,TGTGCCAGCAGTAAAACACAGGGGACTAATGAAAAACTGTTTTTT,CASSKTQGTNEKLFF
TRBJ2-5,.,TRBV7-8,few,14,TGTGCCAGCAGCTTTGGCCCGTACCAAGAGACCCAGTACTTC,CASSFGPYQETQYF
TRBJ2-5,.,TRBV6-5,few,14,TGTGCCAGCAGTTACGCTGGGGGCACTGAGACCCAGTACTTC,CASSYAGGTETQYF
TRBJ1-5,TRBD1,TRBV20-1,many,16,TGCAGTGCGGACGGACAGGGCGAGGATAGCAATCAGCCCCAGCATTTT,CSADGQGEDSNQPQHF
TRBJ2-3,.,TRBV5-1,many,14,TGCGCCAGTCGTCCGGGACTTCCCACAGATACGCAGTATTTT,CASRPGLPTDTQYF
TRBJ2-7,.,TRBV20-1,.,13,TGCAGTCTATATGCAGGGCTATCCTACGAGCAGTACTTC,CSLYAGLSYEQYF
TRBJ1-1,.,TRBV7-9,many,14,TGTGCCAGCAGCGATGGCAGGCAGAACACTGAAGCTTTCTTT,CASSDGRQNTEAFF
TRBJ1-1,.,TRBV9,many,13,TGTGCCAGCAGCGCCGGCCAGAACACTGAAGCTTTCTTT,CASSAGQNTEAFF
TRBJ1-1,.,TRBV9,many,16,TGTGCCAGCAGCGTAGATGGCGACCCGAGGTGGGCTGAAGCTTTCTTT,CASSVDGDPRWAEAFF
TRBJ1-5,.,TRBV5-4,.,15,TGTGCCAGCAGCTTGCACCCAGCTAGCAATCAGCCCCAGCATTTT,CASSLHPASNQPQHF
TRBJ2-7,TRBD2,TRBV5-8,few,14,TGTGCCAGCAGCTTTCCGGGACTATACTACGAGCAGTACTTC,CASSFPGLYYEQYF
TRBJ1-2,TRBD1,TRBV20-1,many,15,TGCAGTGCTAGAAATTATGCAGGGGGGGACTATGGCTACACCTTC,CSARNYAGGDYGYTF
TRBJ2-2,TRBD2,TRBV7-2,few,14,TGTGCCGGTCTCCCCGGGGGGAGCACCGGGGAGCTGTTTTTT,CAGLPGGSTGELFF
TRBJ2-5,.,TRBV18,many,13,TGTGCCAGCTCAGCGGGACAGCAAGAGACCCAGTACTTC,CASSAGQQETQYF